These 10 T cell receptor beta chains were sequenced from one sample in a study of CD8 T cells in Susac syndrome. RNA was extracted with the RNeasy kit, and a quantity of roughly 0.5 to 1 ug was reverse transcribed using random hexamers. TCRdb independently ran MiXCR on the immunoSEQ multiplex PCR reads; one entry per CDR3 protein. Altogether approximately 270,000 distinct CDR3 sequences are present, just under 95% being singletons, with the ten largest covering 0.07% to 0.09%. Sequencing was carried out using CD4+ T cells from PBMCs. These receptors were taken from a human donor with multiple sclerosis.

In this sample, this clonotype turned up once. The gene calls are TRBV3-1 and TRBJ1-1; D unclear. Germline CDR1 is LGHDT and CDR2 is YNNKEL (reference sequence). The CDR3 runs to 16 residues. V gave up 1 base and J gave up 0 bases, with 12 bases separating them. CDR3 in DNA: TGTGCCAGCAGCCAAGCACGGCCCCCCATGAACACTGAAGCTTTCTTT. Protein: CASSQARPPMNTEAFF.

The chain uses TRBV6-6 and TRBJ2-5; 10 positions agree with TRBD2. The CDR3 is made up of 14 amino acids. Germline lookup yields CDR1 MNHNY and CDR2 SVGAGI (reference sequence). Trimming took 8 bases from V and 5 from J; bases not matched to a gene: 8. The CDR3 here is CASLSGRAGETQYF. The CDR3 bases are TGTGCCAGCTTAAGCGGGAGGGCCGGGGAGACCCAGTACTTC.

The DNA of the CDR3 is TGTGCCAGCGCCCGGGACCTTGGAAACACCATATATTTT. This gives the protein CASARDLGNTIYF. This chain connects TRBV9 to TRBJ1-3; possibly TRBD1 for D (5 bases). Germline CDR1 is SGDLS and CDR2 is YYNGEE. The germline V and J ends were trimmed by 7 bases and 3 bases, with 11 bases remaining between them. CDR3 length: 13 residues.

The gene calls are TRBV30 and TRBJ1-5; possibly TRBD1 for D (5 bases). Trimming shortened V by 5 bases and J by 1 base, and 12 bases separated the two germline ends. The germline CDR1 and CDR2 sequences are GTSNPN and SVGIG (reference sequence). The CDR3 is made up of 14 amino acids. CDR3 DNA sequence: TGTGCCTGGGCGGGGGTTTCGAGCAATCAGCCCCAGCATTTT. Residues: CAWAGVSSNQPQHF.

This sequence joins TRBV5-1 and TRBJ2-3, with TRBD1 matching over 9 bases. The CDR3 contains 16 residues. V lost 4 bases and J lost 2; bases outside the gene matches: 8. CDR1 is SGHRS and CDR2 is YFSETQ in the germline V gene. The CDR3 reads CASSHGQGMFTDTQYF. The DNA of the CDR3 is TGCGCCAGCAGCCACGGACAGGGGATGTTCACAGATACGCAGTATTTT.

The rearrangement links TRBV29-1 to TRBJ1-1, with D unclear. Trimming left V 4 bases short and J 0 bases short, with 12 bases between. CDR3 length: 14 residues. The germline V gene has CDR1 SQVTM and CDR2 ANQGSEA. CDR3 region: CSVAHHGMNTEAFF. CDR3 DNA sequence: TGCAGCGTTGCTCACCACGGCATGAACACTGAAGCTTTCTTT.

This clonotype has just one count. V is TRBV4-1 and J is TRBJ1-1; TRBD1 is a possible D gene (6 bases). The CDR3 loop spans 14 amino acids. Germline V gene lookup returns CDR1 MGHRA and CDR2 YSYEKL. The germline V and J ends were trimmed by 3 bases and 4 bases, with 12 bases remaining between them. The CDR3 sequence is CASSHARGATEAFF. The CDR3 region has the DNA TGCGCCAGCAGCCACGCCCGGGGGGCCACTGAAGCTTTCTTT.

The chain uses TRBV2 and TRBJ2-5, with unresolved D. V lost 9 bases to trimming and J lost 4 bases, with 15 bases between them. The CDR3 is 13 amino acids. Germline V gene data show CDR1 as SNHLY and CDR2 as FYNNEI. The CDR3, as DNA: TGTGCCAGTACCAACGGGCCGGGAGAGACCCAGTACTTC. It yields the protein CASTNGPGETQYF.

The chain employs TRBV5-4 and TRBJ2-3; 9 positions match TRBD1. From germline, CDR1 is SGHNT and CDR2 YYREEE (reference sequence). The length of the CDR3 is 14 residues. The V segment lost 6 bases and the J segment 3 bases; nucleotides outside the gene matches: 5. The CDR3 here is CASTRDRATDTQYF. For the CDR3, the DNA is TGTGCCAGCACCCGGGACAGGGCAACAGATACGCAGTATTTT.

The CDR3 DNA sequence: TGTGCCAGCAGGTTTGGTCTGCTCCAAGAGACCCAGTACTTC. Its translation: CASRFGLLQETQYF. The chain joins TRBV12-3 or TRBV12-4 to TRBJ2-5; no clear D gene. There are 14 residues in the CDR3. The V end lost 6 bases, the J end lost 1 base, and 12 bases lay between the germline ends.